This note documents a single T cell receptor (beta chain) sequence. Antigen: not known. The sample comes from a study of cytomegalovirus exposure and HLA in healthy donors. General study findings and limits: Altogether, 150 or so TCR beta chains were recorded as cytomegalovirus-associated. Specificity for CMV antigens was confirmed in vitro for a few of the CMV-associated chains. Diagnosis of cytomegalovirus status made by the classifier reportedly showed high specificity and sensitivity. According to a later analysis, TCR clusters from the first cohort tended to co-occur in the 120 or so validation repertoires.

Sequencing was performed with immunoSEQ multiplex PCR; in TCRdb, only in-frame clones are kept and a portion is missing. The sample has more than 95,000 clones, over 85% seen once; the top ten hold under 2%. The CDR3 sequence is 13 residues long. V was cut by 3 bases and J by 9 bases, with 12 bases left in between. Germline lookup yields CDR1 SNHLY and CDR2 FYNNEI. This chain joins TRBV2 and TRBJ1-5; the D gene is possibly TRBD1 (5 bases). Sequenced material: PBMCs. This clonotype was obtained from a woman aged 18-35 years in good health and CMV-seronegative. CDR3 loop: CASSERGSWPQHF. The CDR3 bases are TGTGCCAGCAGTGAGCGGGGCTCCTGGCCCCAGCATTTT. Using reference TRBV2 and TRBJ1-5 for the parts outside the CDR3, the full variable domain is EPEVTQTPSHQVTQMGQEVILRCVPISNHLYFYWYRQILGQKVEFLVSFYNNEISEKSEIFDDQFSVERPDGSNFTLKIRSTKLEDSAMYFCASSERGSWPQHFGDGTRLSIL.